The present T cell receptor (beta chain) was sequenced within a study of early T cells in non-severe SARS-CoV-2 infection. Turning to the study itself: Sequenced bulk RNA came from whole blood that was unsorted, and chains were unpaired. Study-level points and caveats: Anti-spike CD8 specificities were favored by VDJdb matching, whose results missed private and CD4 specificities.

This clonotype was observed a few times. Its antigen is undetermined. The CDR3 has 14 residues. Germline values: CDR1 DFQATT, CDR2 SNEGSKA (reference sequence). Trimming at V came to 5 bases and at J to 3 bases, leaving 7 bases not matched to a gene. Unique molecular identifier tags were affixed to discrete cDNA molecules. Each CDR3 protein is one row after TCRdb ran MiXCR on the 5' RACE reads. The sample lists more than 95,000 distinct CDR3 sequences; approximately 11% were seen once. The sequenced sample was whole blood, obtained at baseline. The source of this sequence is an adult who was a healthcare worker with PCR-confirmed SARS-CoV-2 infection or an uninfected control (not recorded which). The V call is TRBV20-1, the J call TRBJ1-1; the match to TRBD1 covers 9 bases. The CDR3 loop reads CSAPDRGRDTEAFF. Here the CDR3 DNA reads TGCAGTGCTCCAGACAGGGGGAGGGACACTGAAGCTTTCTTT.